This TCR beta chain was identified during a study of blood T cell repertoires in COVID-19. On the study more broadly: PBMCs, B-cell-depleted T cells, or T cells were the source of the cDNA or gDNA that made up the material.

Generated by immunoSEQ multiplex PCR, the TCRdb table keeps only in-frame clones and is missing some. The sample contains around 330,000 clones, about 88% of which appear only once. The table lists this clone with a count of one. Trimming left V 7 bases short and J 1 base short, with 4 bases between. CDR3 length: 12 amino acids. Germline lookup yields CDR1 MNHEY and CDR2 SVGAGI. Material for sequencing was PBMCs or T cells enriched from blood (not recorded which). The origin of this receptor is a man aged 60 to 69 who had recovered from COVID-19. The genes are TRBV6-5 and TRBJ2-2; D is undetermined. The CDR3: CASTVNTGELFF. CDR3 coding DNA: TGTGCCAGCACGGTGAACACCGGGGAGCTGTTTTTT.